The T cell receptor beta chain described here comes from a study of cytomegalovirus exposure and HLA in healthy donors. PCR involved 60 Vbeta and 13 Jbeta primers. Repertoires were generated with immunoSEQ multiplex PCR, while TCRdb's copy carries only in-frame clones and drops some. This table has some 160,000 clones, just over 75% appearing once. V was pared by 3 bases and J by 8 bases, with 13 bases between. The CDR3 loop spans 12 amino acids. Germline assignment: CDR1 GTSNPN and CDR2 SVGIG (reference sequence). Study-wide points: Many donors shared some public TCRs, even though most TCR sequences were rare. A later analysis reportedly found that, within productive TCRs, an Asian-associated ancestry cluster had fewer N-insertions than the mean observed across the roughly 700 donors. Of the V segments, some could not be distinguished, including TRBV6-2 and TRBV6-3, and were excluded.

Comments on this clone: Its antigen remains unknown.

Sequencing was done on a sample of PBMCs. The clonotype was recovered from a man between 40 and 49 years old in good health and CMV-seronegative. The V and J genes are TRBV30 and TRBJ1-2; unclear D gene. This CDR3 is CAWSGEVGGYTF. CDR3 coding DNA: TGTGCCTGGAGCGGGGAGGTAGGCGGCTACACCTTC. The variable domain in full, with the rest retrieved from reference TRBV30 and TRBJ1-2, is SQTIHQWPATLVQPVGSPLSLECTVEGTSNPNLYWYRQAAGRGLQLLFYSVGIGQISSEVPQNLSASRPQDRQFILSSKKLLLSDSGFYLCAWSGEVGGYTFGSGTRLTVV.